The entry that follows covers one TCR beta chain sequence. Its antigen is undetermined. The PCR contained 60 Vbeta and 13 Jbeta primers. The repertoire was sequenced with immunoSEQ multiplex PCR; TCRdb's copy has only in-frame clones and lacks some. The table has roughly 110,000 clones, 70% seen once; the top ten hold just over 8.5%. This sample is drawn from a study of cytomegalovirus exposure and HLA in healthy donors. Study-wide context: The Caucasian-associated ancestry cluster contained about four fifths of the roughly 400 genotyped donors. Study-level points and caveats: In vitro, three CMV-associated chains proved specific for CMV antigens.

The donors, nominally healthy at sampling, likely had unrecorded immune exposures. Germline assignment: CDR1 SGHRS and CDR2 YFSETQ. The CDR3 length is 14 residues. After removal of 4 bases from V and 4 bases from J, the junction contained 6 bases not matched to a gene. V and J are TRBV5-1 and TRBJ2-7; 9 bases are a match to TRBD1. The sequencing input was PBMCs. The receptor comes from a man aged 25-45 years in good health and CMV-seropositive. The CDR3 sequence is CASSPGTGLYEQYF. CDR3 nucleotides: TGCGCCAGCAGCCCCGGGACAGGGCTATACGAGCAGTACTTC.